This T cell receptor beta chain comes out of a study of blood T cell repertoires in COVID-19. The wider study: COVID-19 samples from acute and convalescent phases originated in the United States, Italy and Spain.

Unmatched junction bases numbered 9, after V lost 4 bases and J lost 5 bases. Germline V gene sequence: CDR1 SEHNR, CDR2 FQNEAQ (reference sequence). The CDR3 covers 15 residues. In the source study's methods: Reference gene primers were amplified, and this amplification served to estimate nucleated cell counts. Profiling relied on immunoSEQ multiplex PCR, and the TCRdb table lists in-frame clones only, not all of them. That table gives V, J and clone size, and the DNA gave D and trimming. The profile shows 200,000 to 250,000 clones, about 86% of them singletons. The material sequenced was peripheral blood. The sequence derives from a woman aged 50 to 65 with COVID-19, enrolled during active disease. The chain uses TRBV7-9 and TRBJ1-2; 8 positions match TRBD1. The CDR3 DNA follows: TGTGCCAGCAGCTCCCTGGACAGGGAAGGGTATGGCTACACCTTC. Residues: CASSSLDREGYGYTF. The entire variable domain, with the rest obtained from reference TRBV7-9 and TRBJ1-2, is as follows: DTGVSQNPRHKITKRGQNVTFRCDPISEHNRLYWYRQTLGQGPEFLTYFQNEAQLEKSRLLSDRFSAERPKGSFSTLEIQRTEQGDSAMYLCASSSLDREGYGYTFGSGTRLTVV.